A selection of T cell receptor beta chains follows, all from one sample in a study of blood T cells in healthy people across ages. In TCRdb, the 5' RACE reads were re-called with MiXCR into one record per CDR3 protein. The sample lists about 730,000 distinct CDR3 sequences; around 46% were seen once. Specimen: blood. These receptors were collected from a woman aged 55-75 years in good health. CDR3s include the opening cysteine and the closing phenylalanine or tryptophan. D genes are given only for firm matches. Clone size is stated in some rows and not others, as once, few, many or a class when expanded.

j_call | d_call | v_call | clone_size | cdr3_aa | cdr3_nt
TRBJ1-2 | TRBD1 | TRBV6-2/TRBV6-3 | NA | CASRKTGTGGFYGYTF | TGTGCCAGCAGAAAAACCGGGACAGGGGGATTCTATGGCTACACCTTC
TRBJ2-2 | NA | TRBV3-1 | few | CASSQDRPNTGELFF | TGTGCCAGCAGCCAAGACAGACCGAACACCGGGGAGCTGTTTTTT
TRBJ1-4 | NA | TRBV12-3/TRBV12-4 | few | CASSLSLGVNEKLFF | TGTGCCAGCAGTTTAAGTTTGGGGGTGAATGAAAAACTGTTTTTT
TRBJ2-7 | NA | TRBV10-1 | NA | CASPEFYEQYF | TGCGCCAGCCCCGAATTCTACGAGCAGTACTTC
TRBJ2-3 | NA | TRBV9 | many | CASSVQADSIGYF | TGTGCCAGCAGCGTACAGGCGGACTCGATCGGGTATTTT
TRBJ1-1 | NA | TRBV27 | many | CASSGRNTEAFF | TGTGCCAGCAGTGGGAGGAACACTGAAGCTTTCTTT
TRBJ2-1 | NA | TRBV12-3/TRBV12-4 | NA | CASSDSGHSGNEQFF | TGTGCCAGCAGCGATAGCGGACACTCGGGCAATGAGCAGTTCTTC
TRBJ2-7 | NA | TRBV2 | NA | CASSEGVYEQYF | TGTGCCAGCAGTGAAGGAGTTTACGAGCAGTACTTC
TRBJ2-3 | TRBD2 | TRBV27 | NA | CASSVAGGLRTDTQYF | TGTGCCAGCAGCGTAGCGGGAGGATTGCGCACAGATACGCAGTATTTT
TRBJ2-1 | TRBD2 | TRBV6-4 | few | CASKTSGGADEQFF | TGTGCCAGCAAGACTAGCGGGGGGGCTGATGAGCAGTTCTTC
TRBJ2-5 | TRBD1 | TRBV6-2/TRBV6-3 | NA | CASNLDRGANEQYF | TGTGCCAGCAATCTAGACAGGGGGGCTAATGAGCAGTACTTC
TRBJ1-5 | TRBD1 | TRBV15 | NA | CATSRNRGSNQPQHF | TGTGCCACCAGCAGAAACAGGGGGAGCAATCAGCCCCAGCATTTT
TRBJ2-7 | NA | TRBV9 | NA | CASSVDGVLNEQYF | TGTGCCAGCAGCGTAGATGGGGTTCTAAACGAGCAGTACTTC
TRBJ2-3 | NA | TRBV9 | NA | CASSVGVETSTDTQYF | TGTGCCAGCAGCGTAGGCGTCGAGACTAGCACAGATACGCAGTATTTT
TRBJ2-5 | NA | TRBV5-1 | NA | CASSLEQGPQYF | TGCGCCAGCAGCTTGGAGCAGGGGCCCCAGTACTTC
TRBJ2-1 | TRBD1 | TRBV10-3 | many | CAIGRQGINEQFF | TGTGCCATCGGGAGACAGGGAATCAATGAGCAGTTCTTC
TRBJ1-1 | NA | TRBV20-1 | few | CSATGQRDTEAFF | TGCAGTGCTACAGGACAGAGGGACACTGAAGCTTTCTTT
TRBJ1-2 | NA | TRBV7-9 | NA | CASSQQAGTRGYGYTF | TGTGCCAGCAGCCAACAAGCAGGGACCCGGGGCTATGGCTACACCTTC
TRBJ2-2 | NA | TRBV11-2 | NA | CASSLDWISGELFF | TGTGCCAGCAGCTTAGATTGGATATCCGGGGAGCTGTTTTTT
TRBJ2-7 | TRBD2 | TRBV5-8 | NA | CASSKTGTSGSPEQYF | TGTGCCAGCAGCAAGACCGGGACTAGCGGTTCTCCCGAGCAGTACTTC
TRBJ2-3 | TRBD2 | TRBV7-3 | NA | CASSSQPPGLGGSDTQYF | TGTGCCAGCAGCTCCCAGCCCCCGGGACTAGGGGGTTCGGATACGCAGTATTTT
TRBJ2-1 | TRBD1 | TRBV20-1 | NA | CSARPDRQNEQFF | TGCAGTGCAAGACCGGACAGGCAGAATGAGCAGTTCTTC
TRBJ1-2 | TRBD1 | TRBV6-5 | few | CASRTGAGYTF | TGTGCCAGCAGGACAGGGGCGGGCTACACCTTC
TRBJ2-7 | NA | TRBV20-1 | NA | CSAAPIGAKSYEQYF | TGCAGTGCGGCCCCAATCGGCGCGAAGTCCTACGAGCAGTACTTC
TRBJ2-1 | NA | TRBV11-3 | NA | CASSRREEGTNEQFF | TGTGCCAGCAGCCGCCGGGAAGAGGGGACCAATGAGCAGTTCTTC
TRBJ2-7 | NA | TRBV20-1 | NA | CSASGQGPYEQYF | TGCAGTGCTAGCGGGCAGGGTCCCTACGAGCAGTACTTC
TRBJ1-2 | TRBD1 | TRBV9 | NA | CASSVTGSLNGYTF | TGTGCCAGCAGCGTGACAGGGAGTTTAAATGGCTACACCTTC
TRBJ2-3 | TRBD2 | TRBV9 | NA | CASSVVSTSPDTQYF | TGTGCCAGCAGCGTAGTCTCGACTAGCCCAGATACGCAGTATTTT
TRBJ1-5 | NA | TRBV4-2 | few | CASSQDSRGDGQPQHF | TGTGCCAGCAGCCAAGATTCGAGAGGGGATGGTCAGCCCCAGCATTTT
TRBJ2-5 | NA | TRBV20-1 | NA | CSASFAGVKETQYF | TGCAGTGCTAGTTTCGCGGGCGTAAAAGAGACCCAGTACTTC
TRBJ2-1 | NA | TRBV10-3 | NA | CAISGGSGPNNERFF | TGTGCCATCAGTGGGGGCTCCGGGCCTAACAATGAGCGGTTCTTC
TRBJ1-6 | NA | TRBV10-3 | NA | CAISEGQRLYGALHF | TGTGCCATCAGTGAAGGGCAGCGACTATACGGGGCCCTCCACTTT
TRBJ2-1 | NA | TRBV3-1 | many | CASSQTYNEQFF | TGTGCCAGCAGCCAAACGTACAATGAGCAGTTCTTC
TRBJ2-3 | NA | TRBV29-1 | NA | CSVATGSETDTQYF | TGCAGCGTCGCCACGGGATCGGAAACAGATACGCAGTATTTT
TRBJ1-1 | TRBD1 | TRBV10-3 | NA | CAISESSGGPGAFF | TGTGCCATCAGTGAGTCCTCAGGGGGGCCCGGAGCTTTCTTT
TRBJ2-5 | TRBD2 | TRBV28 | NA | CASSEYTGGPSGETQYF | TGTGCCAGCAGTGAATACACGGGAGGGCCCTCGGGGGAGACCCAGTACTTC